Below, 14 T cell receptor beta chains from the same sample are listed, as sequenced in a study of CD8+ T cells in alopecia areata. RNA, once extracted, was reverse transcribed into cDNA for use as the sequencing template. Some clones are missing from TCRdb's copy, which holds only in-frame ones; the method was immunoSEQ multiplex PCR. This sample carries around 290,000 clones, roughly 50% of them seen once, and the ten largest clones take less than 2%. The treatment was: oral pan-JAK inhibitor, 5-10 mg twice daily. Here the sequenced sample was CD4+ T cells sorted from blood, taken at week 24, from a patient treated with tofacitinib. These receptor sequences come from a human donor with alopecia areata.

The chain couples TRBV5-1 to TRBJ1-2; D not resolved. Deletions cut 4 bases from V and 5 bases from J, with 12 bases between. The CDR3 consists of 13 residues. The germline V gene has CDR1 SGHRS and CDR2 YFSETQ. The DNA of the CDR3 is TGCGCCAGCAGCGACCCACGAGAGTATGGCTACACCTTC. It encodes CASSDPREYGYTF. The complete variable domain, with remaining parts taken from reference TRBV5-1 and TRBJ1-2, reads KAGVTQTPRYLIKTRGQQVTLSCSPISGHRSVSWYQQTPGQGLQFLFEYFSETQRNKGNFPGRFSGRQFSNSRSEMNVSTLELGDSALYLCASSDPREYGYTFGSGTRLTVV.

V usage is TRBV25-1 and J usage is TRBJ1-1, with 8 positions matching TRBD1. With 5 bases clipped from V and 0 bases from J, the junction kept 5 bases outside the gene matches. The germline gives CDR1 MGHDK, CDR2 SYGVNS. The CDR3 has 15 amino acids. DNA of the CDR3: TGTGCCAGCAGTCGGACAGGGAATATGAACACTGAAGCTTTCTTT. It encodes CASSRTGNMNTEAFF. The full variable domain, in which reference TRBV25-1 and TRBJ1-1 provide the parts outside the CDR3, is EADIYQTPRYLVIGTGKKITLECSQTMGHDKMYWYQQDPGMELHLIHYSYGVNSTEKGDLSSESTVSRIRTEHFPLTLESARPSHTSQYLCASSRTGNMNTEAFFGQGTRLTVV.

This chain links TRBV29-1 with TRBJ1-2; D is unclear. CDR1 and CDR2 from the germline V gene are SQVTM and ANQGSEA. V shed 6 bases and J shed 5 bases, with 13 bases lying between them. CDR3 size: 12 residues. In DNA form, the CDR3 reads TGCAGCGTCCAAGCATTACATTATGGCTACACCTTC. It yields the protein CSVQALHYGYTF.

This rearrangement joins TRBV5-4 to TRBJ2-5, with a weak D call TRBD2 (6 bases). Germline CDR1 reads SGHNT; CDR2 reads YYREEE (reference sequence). The V gene lost 4 bases and the J gene lost 1 base, with 11 bases spanning the gap. CDR3 length: 14 amino acids. CDR3 coding DNA: TGTGCCAGCAGCCCGGGGGTCTCCCAAGAGACCCAGTACTTC. It encodes CASSPGVSQETQYF.

The CDR3 nucleotides read TGTGCCAGCAGGCCCGCCCGGGCAGATACGCAGTATTTT. Amino acids: CASRPARADTQYF. V gene TRBV28 combines with J gene TRBJ2-3, with D uncertain. The ends were cut back, 6 bases at V and 4 bases at J, with 11 bases in the middle. Germline lookup yields CDR1 MDHEN and CDR2 SYDVKM. The CDR3 contains 13 residues.

About this clone: At the DNA level, this CDR3 is encoded by other sequences in the same sample as well. DNA of the CDR3: TGTGCCTGGAGTGTAGGTGATACGCAGTATTTT. This sequence encodes CAWSVGDTQYF. The rearrangement links TRBV30 to TRBJ2-3; D gene uncertain. The germline V gene encodes CDR1 GTSNPN and CDR2 SVGIG (reference sequence). This CDR3 is built from 11 residues. With 0 bases removed from V and 6 bases from J, the gap between germline ends came to 4 bases.

The table lists this clone with a few counts. The chain combines TRBV29-1 with TRBJ2-7, with 9 bases aligning to TRBD1. The junction had 4 bases not matched to a gene; V was cut back by 3 bases and J by 4 bases. The CDR3 runs 13 residues. CDR1 and CDR2 from the germline V gene are SQVTM and ANQGSEA. The CDR3 DNA reads TGCAGCGTTGACGGGACAGGGAATTACGAGCAGTACTTC. Translated, it gives CSVDGTGNYEQYF.

This clone was observed a single time. This chain connects TRBV6-5 to TRBJ2-2; the D gene is possibly TRBD2 (5 bases). Germline loops: CDR1 MNHEY, CDR2 SVGAGI. CDR3 length: 14 residues. V dropped 5 bases and J dropped 5 bases, with 12 bases sitting between them. Written as DNA, the CDR3 is TGTGCCAGCAGTCTGGACTGGGGTACCGGGGAGCTGTTTTTT. It specifies CASSLDWGTGELFF.

This clone was detected a few times. The rearrangement joins TRBV7-9 to TRBJ2-6; possible D gene TRBD1, 5 bases. The CDR3 has 14 amino acids. CDR1 SEHNR and CDR2 FQNEAQ come from the germline V gene (reference sequence). The V gene lost 3 bases and the J gene lost 14 bases, with 17 bases spanning the gap. DNA of the CDR3: TGTGCCAGCAGCTTGCCCGGGCCAGGGTCGCTCCTGACTTTC. This sequence encodes CASSLPGPGSLLTF.

The V gene is TRBV11-2, the J gene TRBJ1-2; D is uncertain. Trimming shortened V by 4 bases and J by 4 bases, and 4 bases separated the two germline ends. CDR1 is SGHAT and CDR2 is FQNNGV in the germline V gene. The length of the CDR3 is 11 residues. CDR3 residues: CASSSPYGYTF. CDR3 coding DNA: TGTGCCAGCAGCTCCCCCTATGGCTACACCTTC.

This clone was observed a single time. The same CDR3 is also encoded by other DNA sequences in this sample. The chain recombines TRBV4-1 with TRBJ1-5; no definite D call. The CDR3 sequence is 13 residues long. V gave up 1 base and J gave up 7 bases, with 8 bases separating them. CDR1 is MGHRA and CDR2 is YSYEKL in the germline V gene. For the CDR3, the DNA is TGCGCCAGCAGCCAAGTAGGGAACCAGCCCCAGCATTTT. Its protein is CASSQVGNQPQHF.

V and J are TRBV29-1 and TRBJ1-1; D possibly corresponds to TRBD1 (6 bases). This CDR3 is built from 13 residues. V was clipped by 6 bases and J by 2 bases, with 13 bases between them. Germline V lookup: CDR1 SQVTM, CDR2 ANQGSEA. CDR3 residues: CSVRGQYNTEAFF. CDR3 coding DNA: TGCAGCGTACGTGGACAGTATAACACTGAAGCTTTCTTT. Using reference TRBV29-1 and TRBJ1-1 for the parts outside the CDR3, the full variable domain is SAVISQKPSRDICQRGTSLTIQCQVDSQVTMMFWYRQQPGQSLTLIATANQGSEATYESGFVIDKFPISRPNLTFSTLTVSNMSPEDSSIYLCSVRGQYNTEAFFGQGTRLTVV.

This clone has just a few counts. The chain couples TRBV29-1 to TRBJ2-7, with 10 nucleotides matching TRBD1. The CDR3 consists of 13 residues. The V gene end was trimmed by 5 bases and the J gene end by 3 bases; junction bases not matched to a gene: 4. CDR1 is SQVTM, CDR2 ANQGSEA, per germline. CDR3 nucleotide sequence: TGCAGCGTTCTCGGGACAGGGGTCTACGAGCAGTACTTC. This translates into CSVLGTGVYEQYF.

In nucleotides, the CDR3 is TGTGCCAGCAGCCGGACTTCTAGCGGCTCTAGCTCCTACGAGCAGTACTTC. Encoded protein: CASSRTSSGSSSYEQYF. This chain uses TRBV9 with TRBJ2-7; 7 bases align to TRBD2. The CDR3 spans 17 residues. The V gene end was trimmed by 4 bases and the J gene end by 0 bases; junction bases not matched to a gene: 13. Germline V lookup: CDR1 SGDLS, CDR2 YYNGEE.